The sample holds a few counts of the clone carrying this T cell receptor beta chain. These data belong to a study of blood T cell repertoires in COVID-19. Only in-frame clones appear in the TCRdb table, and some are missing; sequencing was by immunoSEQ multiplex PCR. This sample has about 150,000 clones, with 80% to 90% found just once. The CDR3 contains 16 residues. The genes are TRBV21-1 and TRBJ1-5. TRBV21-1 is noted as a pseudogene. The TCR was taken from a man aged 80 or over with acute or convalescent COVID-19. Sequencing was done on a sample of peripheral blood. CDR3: CASSKEERNSNQPQHF. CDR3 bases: TGTGCCAGCAGCAAAGAAGAGCGCAATAGCAATCAGCCCCAGCATTTT.